The text below deals with one TCR beta chain. CDR3 length: 15 amino acids. The J segment lost 6 bases and the V segment lost 5 bases, leaving 10 bases of the junction unmatched. Germline assignment: CDR1 SNHLY and CDR2 FYNNEI. This sample was included in a study of blood T cell repertoires in COVID-19. Study overall: Acute and convalescent COVID-19 samples came from the United States, Italy and Spain. Sample material is recorded as cDNA or gDNA derived from T cells, B-cell-depleted T cells, or PBMCs.

Patients at the Seattle site were enrolled during active infection and followed longitudinally. Per the authors' pipeline: Amplification of reference gene primers was used by the study to estimate nucleated cell counts. Libraries were prepared by immunoSEQ multiplex PCR; TCRdb keeps only in-frame clonotypes and omits some of them. That table gives V, J and clone size, and the DNA gave D and trimming. The repertoire includes over 50,000 clones, 72% of them detected once, and more than 4% sits in the top ten. The V call is TRBV2, the J call TRBJ2-1; 7 nucleotides match TRBD2. Sequenced material: peripheral blood. The sequence derives from a woman in her 70s with COVID-19, enrolled during active disease. CDR3 bases: TGTGCCAGCAGTCCCCTGGGGGGGGGAGGCAATGAGCAGTTCTTC. Protein product: CASSPLGGGGNEQFF. The full variable domain, completed using reference TRBV2 and TRBJ2-1, is EPEVTQTPSHQVTQMGQEVILRCVPISNHLYFYWYRQILGQKVEFLVSFYNNEISEKSEIFDDQFSVERPDGSNFTLKIRSTKLEDSAMYFCASSPLGGGGNEQFFGPGTRLTVL.